What follows is one T cell receptor beta chain and its context. Time point given: pre-treatment sample, taken before nivolumab and TIL therapy. Most excised metastases sampled were pleural nodules or supraclavicular lymph nodes. Tumor harvest preceded PD-1/PD-L1 blockade, followed by nivolumab treatment. The sample belongs to a study of TIL therapy for anti-PD-1-resistant metastatic lung cancer. The CDR3 extends over 16 amino acids. Trimming cost V 4 bases and J 3 bases, with 16 bases left between them. Germline V gene lookup returns CDR1 MNHEY and CDR2 SVGAGI. The immunoSEQ assay was v3. Each library reached 1.9 million or so read pairs, or roughly 5-6 million at deep level. Clones were read by immunoSEQ multiplex PCR, and TCRdb kept only the in-frame ones, dropping some. The sample shows approximately 24,000 clones, 72% of them seen only once.

This specimen was tumor tissue, taken at baseline. The sequence came from a person between 25 and 79 years old with non-small cell lung cancer. The genes are TRBV6-5 and TRBJ1-3; D is unclear. For the CDR3, the DNA is TGTGCCAGCAGTTCCCGGACGGATTTCGATGGAAACACCATATATTTT. Amino acids: CASSSRTDFDGNTIYF.